This T cell receptor beta chain came from a study of cytomegalovirus exposure and HLA in healthy donors. General study results and limits: At a 0.05 false discovery rate, a later analysis found around 15,000 TCR beta sequences to be associated with HLA alleles. Later on, a genetic analysis was performed. It linked a missense variant in DCLRE1C with V- and J-gene trimming of TCR beta.

PCR was performed using 60 Vbeta and 13 Jbeta primers. Using immunoSEQ multiplex PCR, the repertoire was profiled, and TCRdb retains in-frame clones only, with some absent. There are fewer than 350,000 clones in the sample; about 87% occur only once, and approximately 2.2% lies in the top ten. The trim removed 6 bases at V and 4 bases at J, leaving 9 bases unmatched. The CDR3 is 15 amino acids. Germline CDR1 and CDR2: SNHLY and FYNNEI. A note on this clone: Its antigen is unidentified.

This sequence originates from a woman aged 18-30 years in good health and CMV-seronegative. Sequenced: PBMCs. The chain recombines TRBV2 with TRBJ1-5; 7 bases agree with TRBD1. Written as DNA, the CDR3 is TGTGCCAGCAGGAAAGAGACAGGGAAAAATCAGCCCCAGCATTTT. Protein sequence: CASRKETGKNQPQHF. Variable domain in full (rest from reference TRBV2 and TRBJ1-5): EPEVTQTPSHQVTQMGQEVILRCVPISNHLYFYWYRQILGQKVEFLVSFYNNEISEKSEIFDDQFSVERPDGSNFTLKIRSTKLEDSAMYFCASRKETGKNQPQHFGDGTRLSIL.